This T cell receptor (beta chain) comes out of a study of shared clonotypes between healthy human individuals (dated by TCRdb to 2020 to 2021). Study-level background: Three men and a couple of women, aged 18 to 49 years, made up the cohort. To estimate repertoire size and how much clonotype sharing occurs between individuals, the study deeply sequenced the blood TCR repertoires of five or six healthy adults. Different laboratories and diverse techniques were used to prepare libraries and sequence TCR repertoires, to increase sequencing depth and limit assay-specific biases. Each donor's leukapheresis produced roughly between roughly 0.94 and 9.5 billion PBMCs.

The donors were healthy, HIV-negative adults who had no recently reported acute infections or vaccinations. Every donor was a Caucasian adult living in Nashville, Tennessee, USA. For unsorted samples, 84 million or so PBMCs were counted, and genomic DNA was extracted using the QIAamp DNA Blood Mini kit. After blood collection by leukapheresis, PBMCs were isolated using Ficoll-Histopaque density gradient centrifugation and then cryopreserved in the vapor phase of liquid nitrogen. A remark on this clone: Its binding antigen is unknown. No quality values exist for individual bases; no much larger clone is one base distant.

Counted from cysteine to phenylalanine, this CDR3 has 15 amino acids. Kept here is only the CDR3 DNA, which spans 45 bases and is read in frame from base 1. Cut back by 1 base and 9 bases, the V and J ends lie 19 bases apart. From the germline V gene, CDR1 is SGHDN and CDR2 is FVKESK. Using the deep immunoSEQ assay, multiplex PCR amplified TCR CDR3 regions from genomic DNA. Genomic DNA extracted from each cell subset was distributed evenly over all wells of several immunoSEQ 96-well plates, and each plate served as one replicate. Each replicate PCR for unsorted PBMC received approximately 0.3 ug genomic DNA, equal to approximately 30,000 T cell genomes. Unsorted PBMC genomic DNA was sequenced across ten immunoSEQ deep assay plates. The purified libraries were quantified using a Qubit 3.0 fluorometer, sized with a Bioanalyzer 2100, and then quantified again using the KAPA Library Quantification kit. Every immunoSEQ 96-well plate was sequenced on a separate single-read 150-cycle Illumina NextSeq 550 flow cell. Under the source paper's analysis protocol: Because only junctional sequences without quality scores were contained in the immunoSEQ output, filtering matching that applied to full-length reads could not be performed. To assign V/J genes and CDR3, sequences were annotated using PyIR, a Python wrapper for IgBLAST v1.9, with IMGT germline references. Any read was removed if the V/J assignment was weak (E-value above 1e-6), the CDR3 was missing, or the read contained stop codons, out-of-frame junctions, or ambiguous translated residues. A V3J clonotype was defined by an identical inferred V gene, J gene, and CDR3 amino acid sequence. Percentage overlap between repertoires was calculated by dividing the number of shared unique clonotypes by the size of the smaller repertoire. RTK rarefaction, the Chao1 estimator, and Recon v2.1 estimates of unobserved clonotypes were used to assess repertoire richness. TCRdb holds this immuneACCESS table with in-frame rearrangements only. Some clones are missing; in checked studies, unresolved V genes explain under half, and the rest has no known cause. V and J calls and clone size follow that table, whereas D and trimming were derived from the DNA. Here the sample has over 400,000 clones; 81% occur a single time. The ten biggest clones cover about an eighth of the sample.

Here is what the overall study found, with its caveats: The genetic and exposure-history diversity represented was limited by the small number of donors. Sampling was restricted to blood, and TCR repertoires in tissues likely differ from the TCR repertoires found in blood. Based on pairwise subsampling, the degree of clonotype sharing among donors was expected to be affected by sequencing depth.

This receptor was identified in a woman aged 40 to 55 in good health. Some clones in this sample may be carry-over from other donors' samples. The V gene is TRBV14 and the J gene is TRBJ2-7; a tentative D match to TRBD2 spans 5 bases. The sample comprised PBMCs. The bases are TGTGCCAGCAGCCAAGGGGGAGCCCAACACAGTGGGCAGTACTTC. This gives the protein CASSQGGAQHSGQYF.